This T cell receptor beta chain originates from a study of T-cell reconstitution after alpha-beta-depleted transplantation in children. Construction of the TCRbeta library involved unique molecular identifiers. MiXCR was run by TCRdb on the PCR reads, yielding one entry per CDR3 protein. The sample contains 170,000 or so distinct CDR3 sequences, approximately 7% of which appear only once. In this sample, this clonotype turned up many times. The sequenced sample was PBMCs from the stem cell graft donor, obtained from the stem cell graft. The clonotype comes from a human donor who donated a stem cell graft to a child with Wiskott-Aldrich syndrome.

The CDR3 here is CASSFWPTEAFF. CDR3 coding DNA: TGTGCCAGCAGTTTCTGGCCCACTGAAGCTTTCTTT. The J gene is TRBJ1-1, the V gene TRBV28; D gene uncertain. This CDR3 is 12 amino acids long. V was shortened by 3 bases and J by 4 bases, with 6 bases between the two germline ends. Looked up from germline, CDR1 is MDHEN and CDR2 is SYDVKM.